This is a list of T cell receptor beta chains from one sample in a study of cytomegalovirus exposure and HLA in healthy donors. Repertoires were generated with immunoSEQ multiplex PCR, while TCRdb's copy carries only in-frame clones and drops some. The sample has approximately 140,000 clones, around 85% seen once. The specimen sequenced was PBMCs. All receptors come from a boy younger than 18 in good health and CMV-seronegative. Each CDR3 is given with its conserved first and last residue. A D gene is named only where the DNA matches it firmly. Only some rows state a clone size, as once, few, many or a class for expanded clones.

J gene,clone size,D gene,V gene,CDR3 protein,CDR3 DNA
TRBJ1-4,once,TRBD1,TRBV7-2,CASSRDRPGTANEKLFF,TGTGCCAGCAGCCGAGATCGCCCCGGGACAGCTAATGAAAAACTGTTTTTT
TRBJ2-7,NA,TRBD1,TRBV4-3,CASSQRTGSYEQYF,TGCGCCAGCAGCCAACGGACAGGGAGCTACGAGCAGTACTTC
TRBJ2-3,NA,NA,TRBV6-5,CASSRTQGTTDTQYF,TGTGCCAGCAGCCGGACACAGGGAACCACAGATACGCAGTATTTT
TRBJ2-1,NA,TRBD2,TRBV7-3,CASSFGTSGSGNEQFF,TGTGCCAGCAGCTTCGGGACTAGCGGGAGTGGGAATGAGCAGTTCTTC
TRBJ2-3,NA,NA,TRBV9,CASSVLGLGDTQYF,TGTGCCAGCAGCGTATTGGGGCTGGGAGATACGCAGTATTTT
TRBJ2-2,NA,NA,TRBV4-2,CASSPESGNTGELFF,TGTGCCAGCAGCCCCGAGAGCGGGAACACCGGGGAGCTGTTTTTT
TRBJ1-1,NA,TRBD1,TRBV19,CASSIGTGANTEAFF,TGTGCCAGTAGTATCGGGACAGGGGCAAACACTGAAGCTTTCTTT
TRBJ2-3,NA,TRBD2,TRBV9,CASSVGLAGTDTQYF,TGTGCCAGCAGCGTAGGACTAGCGGGCACAGATACGCAGTATTTT
TRBJ2-4,NA,TRBD1,TRBV6-1,CASSELAGIQGDLAKNIQYF,TGTGCCAGCAGTGAACTGGCGGGGATACAGGGGGACTTAGCCAAAAACATTCAGTACTTC
TRBJ2-7,NA,TRBD1,TRBV10-3,CAISESLTGRGEQYF,TGTGCCATCAGTGAGTCTTTGACAGGGCGAGGGGAGCAGTACTTC
TRBJ1-1,NA,TRBD1,TRBV7-2,CASSLDRVNTEAFF,TGTGCCAGCAGTTTGGACAGGGTGAACACTGAAGCTTTCTTT
TRBJ2-7,NA,NA,TRBV10-3,CAISTPSNPYEQYF,TGTGCCATCAGTACCCCTAGTAACCCCTACGAGCAGTACTTC
TRBJ2-1,NA,TRBD1,TRBV7-6,CASSLTQTGGNEQFF,TGTGCCAGCAGCTTAACCCAGACAGGGGGCAATGAGCAGTTCTTC
TRBJ2-5,NA,NA,TRBV21-1,CASNPGTGLRETQYF,TGTGCCAGCAATCCCGGGACAGGGCTGAGAGAGACCCAGTACTTC
TRBJ1-2,NA,NA,TRBV7-8,CASSFTGGYGYTF,TGTGCCAGCAGCTTCACCGGAGGGTACGGCTACACCTTC
TRBJ2-7,NA,TRBD2,TRBV18,CASSPGGEQYF,TGTGCCAGCTCACCCGGGGGGGAGCAGTACTTC
TRBJ2-3,NA,TRBD2,TRBV27,CASRPLAGGEFSDTQYF,TGTGCCAGCAGACCGTTAGCCGGGGGGGAATTTTCAGATACGCAGTATTTT
TRBJ2-7,NA,TRBD2,TRBV27,CASSLLTTAGEIEQYF,TGTGCCAGCAGTTTATTAACGACAGCGGGAGAGATCGAGCAGTACTTC
TRBJ2-1,NA,NA,TRBV7-9,CASNPTEVREQFF,TGTGCCAGCAACCCCACCGAGGTGCGTGAGCAGTTCTTC
TRBJ1-5,few,NA,TRBV7-9,CASSPGGGNQPQHF,TGTGCCAGCAGCCCGGGAGGTGGCAATCAGCCCCAGCATTTT
TRBJ1-5,NA,NA,TRBV6-6,CASNKRVGLNQPQHF,TGTGCCAGCAATAAACGGGTGGGACTTAATCAGCCCCAGCATTTT
TRBJ1-1,NA,NA,TRBV5-1,CASSLGTYKNTEAFF,TGCGCCAGCAGCTTAGGGACATACAAGAACACTGAAGCTTTCTTT
TRBJ1-5,NA,NA,TRBV9,CASSVGEYDNQPQHF,TGTGCCAGCAGCGTAGGGGAGTATGACAATCAGCCCCAGCATTTT
TRBJ1-1,NA,NA,TRBV7-3,CASSLEVMNTEAFF,TGTGCCAGCAGCTTAGAGGTGATGAACACTGAAGCTTTCTTT
TRBJ1-2,NA,NA,TRBV19,CASSPRGIFYGYTF,TGTGCCAGTAGTCCCCGGGGAATTTTCTATGGCTACACCTTC